This T cell receptor beta chain emerged from a study of beta chain features in type 1 diabetes. V lost 2 bases and J 7 bases, leaving 10 bases between the germline ends. The V gene's germline CDR1 is SGHRS and CDR2 YFSETQ. CDR3 length equals 13 residues. Every bit of the isolated RNA underwent reverse transcription, so sequencing read expressed TCRB transcripts. The data were produced by immunoSEQ multiplex PCR, yet TCRdb's version contains in-frame clones alone and is incomplete. The sample yields 300,000 or so clones, approximately 13% seen once. Markers CD45RO/CCR7/CD25/CD127/CD95/CD27 served to sort CD4+ naive, central memory, regulatory and stem cell-like memory cells. Study-level points and caveats: Significant though moderate, a shortening of TCRB CDR3s appeared in all four CD4+ subsets of Type 1 diabetes patients.

Comments on this clone: What it binds is not known.

What was sequenced was naive CD4+ T cells from blood. The chain has TRBV5-1 and TRBJ2-4; maybe TRBD2 (5 bases). This receptor was obtained from a woman aged 18-35 years with type 1 diabetes. This CDR3 is CASSFGERNIQYF. CDR3 nucleotides: TGCGCCAGCAGCTTTGGGGAGCGGAACATTCAGTACTTC.